This T cell receptor (beta chain) was sequenced in a study of regulatory T cells in long-lasting Graves disease. Findings of the study overall: Newly diagnosed disease favored TRBV20-1 and TRBJ2-1 over persistent disease. Patients with persistent Graves' had lower TCR diversity than newly diagnosed patients.

Noted time point: newly diagnosed GD, antithyroid drugs for less than 3 months. PBMC RNA served as the TCR library source. This CDR3 region has 14 residues. The V gene's germline CDR1 is LNHDA and CDR2 SQIVND (reference sequence). V lost 5 bases and J 7 bases, leaving 15 bases between the germline ends. Building of the TCR beta libraries involved iRepertoire HTBI primers and Arm-PCR of CDR3 regions. TCRdb called the multiplex PCR reads again in MiXCR, with one record for every CDR3 protein. Found here are roughly 350,000 distinct CDR3 sequences, 16% of them singletons; the top ten hold about 27%. On this clonotype itself: The antigen is not known.

This sample also appeared in a second study, on T cells in Graves' hyperthyroidism and ophthalmopathy. According to that study: Those patients with uncontrolled infection, other autoimmune disease, pregnancy or lactation were excluded. A first-round RT-PCR of the TCR CDR3 used the HTBI primer set.

This TCR came from a middle-aged man with Graves disease. The chain recombines TRBV19 with TRBJ2-1, with TRBD1 as a possible D gene (5 bases). Specimen: peripheral blood mononuclear cells (PBMCs), collected at new diagnosis, from a patient treated with antithyroid drugs. The CDR3 region has the DNA TGTGCCAGTAGTGCCCAGGGCACGAAGAATGAGCAGTTCTTC. Translation gives CASSAQGTKNEQFF.